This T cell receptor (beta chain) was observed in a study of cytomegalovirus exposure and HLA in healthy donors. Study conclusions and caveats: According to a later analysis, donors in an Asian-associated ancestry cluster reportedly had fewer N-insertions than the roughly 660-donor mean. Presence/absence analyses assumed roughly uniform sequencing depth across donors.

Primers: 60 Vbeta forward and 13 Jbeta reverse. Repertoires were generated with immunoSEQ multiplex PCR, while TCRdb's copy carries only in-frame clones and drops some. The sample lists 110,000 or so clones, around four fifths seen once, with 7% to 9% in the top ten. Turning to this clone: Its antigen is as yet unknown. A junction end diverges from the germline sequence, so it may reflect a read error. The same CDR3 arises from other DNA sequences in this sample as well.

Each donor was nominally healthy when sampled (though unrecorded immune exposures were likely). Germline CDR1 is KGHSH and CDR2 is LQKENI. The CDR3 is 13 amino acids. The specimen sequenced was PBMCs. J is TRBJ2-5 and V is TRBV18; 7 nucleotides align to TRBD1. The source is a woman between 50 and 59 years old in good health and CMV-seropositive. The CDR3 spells CASSPGQAEAQYF. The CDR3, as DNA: TGCGCCAGCTCACCCGGACAGGCTGAGGCCCAGTACTTC.